The source of this T cell receptor beta chain is a study of technical replicates of blood from a few donors. Method: immunoSEQ multiplex PCR; TCRdb's copy keeps in-frame clones and lacks some. This table holds about 83,000 clones, 92% found once. The CDR3 loop spans 16 amino acids. Germline CDR1 SGHVS, CDR2 FNYEAQ. V was clipped by 3 bases and J by 2 bases, with 15 bases between them. The sequence was collected from a human donor in good health. The source material was T cells isolated from PBMCs. The chain uses TRBV7-6 and TRBJ2-3; TRBD2 is a possible D gene (6 bases). CDR3 protein: CASSLGRGTHTDTQYF. The CDR3 bases are TGTGCCAGCAGCTTGGGCCGGGGGACCCACACAGATACGCAGTATTTT.